This T cell receptor (beta chain) was sequenced during a study of shared T cell receptors in the human thymus. Sequenced by immunoSEQ multiplex PCR; TCRdb stores in-frame clones only, minus some. The sample lists hundreds of thousands of clones, around 82% occurring once. Germline CDR1 and CDR2: MGHRA and YSYEKL. The V gene lost 2 bases and the J gene lost 6 bases, with 13 bases spanning the gap. The CDR3 runs 14 residues. These sequences were also reported in another study, on human thymus T cells. That source notes: Donor material was obtained from healthy Finnish infants undergoing corrective surgery for congenital heart defects. Thymic material originated from resections removed in the course of corrective heart surgery. Thymic and blood repertoires appeared to show biased V and J gene usage. The related literature has documented a marked overlap of thymic repertoires among unrelated individuals.

The source is a boy younger than two with a congenital heart defect. Sequenced material: thymocytes. The gene calls are TRBV4-1 and TRBJ1-1, with TRBD1 as a possible D gene (5 bases). The CDR3 nucleotides are TGCGCCAGCAGCCAACCCACAGCACAGGCTGAAGCTTTCTTT. It codes for CASSQPTAQAEAFF.